This T cell receptor (beta chain) was recovered during a study of control samples from healthy donors and cancer patients. Trimming shortened V by 3 bases and J by 5 bases, and 5 bases separated the two germline ends. The germline gives CDR1 SGHNT, CDR2 YYREEE (reference sequence). This CDR3 spans 12 amino acids. The repertoire was sequenced with immunoSEQ multiplex PCR; TCRdb's copy has only in-frame clones and lacks some. The sample contains 50,000 to 55,000 clones, approximately 89% of which appear only once. The chain links TRBV5-4 to TRBJ1-4; no reliable D call. The TCR sequence derives from a man in his forties with colorectal cancer. The sample consisted of PBMCs. The CDR3: CASSSYNEKLFF. CDR3 DNA: TGTGCCAGCAGCTCCTACAATGAAAAACTGTTTTTT.